These 20 T cell receptor beta chains were all obtained from the same sample, sequenced in a study of T cells in Graves' hyperthyroidism and ophthalmopathy. RNA transcripts gave rise to amplified TCR beta CDR3 regions. HTBI primers were used for first-round RT-PCR of the TCR CDR3. Using its own MiXCR run on the multiplex PCR reads, TCRdb lists one record per CDR3 protein. The data show hundreds of thousands of distinct CDR3 sequences, around a sixth seen once. Sequencing was done on a sample of blood. These receptors were obtained from a woman aged 18-35 years with Graves' hyperthyroidism.

This clonotype was counted only a few times. This chain uses TRBV27 with TRBJ2-1; D is perhaps TRBD1 (6 bases). CDR3 length equals 15 residues. In germline, CDR1 is MNHEY, CDR2 SMNVEV (reference sequence). The ends were cut back, 6 bases at V and 2 bases at J, with 14 bases in the middle. The CDR3 bases are TGTGCCAGCAGGATTTCAGGGGTAACCTACAATGAGCAGTTCTTC. Translating gives CASRISGVTYNEQFF.

The chain carries TRBV7-3 and TRBJ2-1, with 12 bases identical to TRBD2. The V segment lost 6 bases and the J segment 8 bases; nucleotides outside the gene matches: 8. The CDR3 totals 15 residues. Germline-derived CDR1 and CDR2 are SGHTA and FQGTGA. Here the CDR3 DNA reads TGTGCCAGCAGTACACATCTAGCGGGGGGGGATGAGCAGTTCTTC. This translates into CASSTHLAGGDEQFF.

This clonotype showed up just a few times. The genes are TRBV5-4 and TRBJ2-5, with D perhaps matching TRBD2 (5 bases). V dropped 0 bases and J dropped 4 bases, with 16 bases sitting between them. CDR1 is SGHNT, CDR2 YYREEE, per germline (reference sequence). CDR3 length equals 16 residues. DNA of the CDR3: TGTGCCAGCAGCTTGGATGGACTCCAATCTTTAGAGACCCAGTACTTC. Protein: CASSLDGLQSLETQYF.

This clonotype was observed many times. The CDR3 loop reads CSARGRAGGSGELFF. Here the CDR3 DNA reads TGCAGTGCTAGAGGCCGGGCGGGAGGTTCCGGGGAGCTGTTTTTT. The rearrangement uses TRBV20-1 and TRBJ2-2; 8 nucleotides match TRBD2. The V segment lost 1 base and the J segment 6 bases; nucleotides outside the gene matches: 7. CDR1 and CDR2 (germline): DFQATT, SNEGSKA (reference sequence). The CDR3 totals 15 residues.

This clonotype showed up many times. J is TRBJ2-3 and V is TRBV20-1; 11 bases map to TRBD2. Germline V gives CDR1 DFQATT, CDR2 SNEGSKA (reference sequence). The CDR3 contains 17 residues. V lost 0 bases and J lost 1; bases outside the gene matches: 6. The DNA for the CDR3 is TGCAGTGCTAGAGATGTAGCGGGAGGGTTGGGCACAGATACGCAGTATTTT. Amino acid sequence: CSARDVAGGLGTDTQYF.

This clonotype was seen at least ten times. The chain links TRBV29-1 to TRBJ1-1, with D possibly matching TRBD1 (5 bases). The CDR3 is 18 residues long. Germline V CDR1 and CDR2: SQVTM, ANQGSEA. Trimming shortened V by 3 bases and J by 0 bases, and 23 bases separated the two germline ends. The CDR3 here is CSVDPLPPWDLVNTEAFF. The CDR3 nucleotides are TGCAGCGTTGACCCATTACCCCCTTGGGACCTAGTGAACACTGAAGCTTTCTTT.

This clonotype was detected a few times. V and J are TRBV6-1 and TRBJ2-1; no clear D. The CDR3 extends over 10 amino acids. V was clipped by 8 bases and J by 7 bases, with 6 bases between them. CDR1 and CDR2 (germline): MNHNS, SASEGT. The CDR3 sequence: CASVGNEQFF. Written as DNA, the CDR3 is TGTGCCAGCGTGGGGAATGAGCAGTTCTTC.

This clonotype was observed a handful of times. The chain links TRBV9 to TRBJ2-1; 12 nucleotides align to TRBD2. Per germline, CDR1 SGDLS and CDR2 YYNGEE. V gave up 0 bases and J gave up 1 base; unmatched junction bases: 5. This CDR3 is 18 amino acids long. The CDR3 DNA reads as TGTGCCAGCAGCGTAGTGGGACTAGCGGGTCATTCCTACAATGAGCAGTTCTTC. This codes for CASSVVGLAGHSYNEQFF.

The chain employs TRBV5-1 and TRBJ2-5, with D possibly TRBD1 on 8 matching bases. Per germline, CDR1 SGHRS and CDR2 YFSETQ. Trimming removed 4 bases from V and 4 bases from J, with 14 bases in between. This CDR3 region has 14 residues. The CDR3 sequence is CASSPQGGRETQYF. The DNA for the CDR3 is TGCGCCAGCAGCCCACAGGGGGGGCGAGAGACCCAGTACTTC.

In its sample, this clonotype was seen many times. This rearrangement joins TRBV20-1 to TRBJ2-7; D call uncertain. V was clipped by 0 bases and J by 5 bases, with 14 bases between them. The CDR3 covers 14 residues. Germline CDR1 is DFQATT and CDR2 is SNEGSKA (reference sequence). The chain's CDR3 is CSARDPRHSHEQYF. The CDR3 DNA is TGCAGTGCTAGAGATCCCAGACATTCTCACGAGCAGTACTTC.

This clonotype has ten or more counts. This chain uses TRBV7-8 with TRBJ1-5; D unclear. CDR3 length equals 18 residues. V lost 5 bases and J 4 bases, leaving 24 bases between the germline ends. CDR1 SGHVS and CDR2 FQNEAQ come from the germline V gene. The CDR3 DNA is TGTGCCAGCAGCCCAATCCTCTTGGGAGGGCACAGAAATCAGCCCCAGCATTTT. Translation: CASSPILLGGHRNQPQHF.

The chain uses TRBV4-3 and TRBJ1-6; 7 bases are a match to TRBD1. J was trimmed by 10 bases and V by 4 bases; bases with no gene match: 7. The CDR3 extends over 14 amino acids. CDR1 is LGHNA and CDR2 is YSLEER in the germline V gene. The CDR3 loop is CASSPRQGSSPLHF. The CDR3 DNA follows: TGCGCCAGCAGCCCGCGACAGGGAAGCTCACCCCTCCACTTT.

This clonotype was counted ten times or more. The genes are TRBV7-9 and TRBJ2-5; maybe TRBD2 (6 bases). The CDR3 has 12 amino acids. Per the germline V gene, CDR1 is SEHNR and CDR2 is FQNEAQ (reference sequence). V was cut by 4 bases and J by 7 bases, with 10 bases left in between. The CDR3 sequence is CASSSGGGTQYF. CDR3 DNA sequence: TGTGCCAGCAGCTCCGGGGGAGGGACCCAGTACTTC.

This clonotype showed up just a few times. For the CDR3, the DNA is TGTGCCAGCAGCTGGGGGACTAGGGTCAATGAGCAGTTCTTC. It specifies CASSWGTRVNEQFF. The chain carries TRBV11-2 and TRBJ2-1; 8 bases align to TRBD2. V was pared by 4 bases and J by 6 bases, with 5 bases of the junction left unmatched. Germline CDR1 and CDR2: SGHAT and FQNNGV. There are 14 residues in the CDR3.

The CDR3 region has the DNA TGCGCCAGCAGCTTGGAGGAGGGTGGCTATGGCTACACCTTC. This gives the protein CASSLEEGGYGYTF. V is TRBV5-1 and J is TRBJ1-2; D remains ambiguous. This CDR3 spans 14 amino acids. Per germline, CDR1 SGHRS and CDR2 YFSETQ. V was pared by 0 bases and J by 4 bases, with 10 bases between.

This chain joins TRBV5-1 and TRBJ2-1; the D gene is possibly TRBD1 (6 bases). The ends were cut back, 4 bases at V and 9 bases at J, with 17 bases in the middle. This CDR3 is 14 amino acids long. The germline V gene has CDR1 SGHRS and CDR2 YFSETQ. The CDR3 spells CASSTGQFLSEQFF. CDR3 in DNA: TGCGCCAGCAGCACAGGACAGTTCCTCTCTGAGCAGTTCTTC.

The V call is TRBV2, the J call TRBJ2-3; D might be TRBD1 or TRBD2, each matching 8 bases. The germline V gene encodes CDR1 SNHLY and CDR2 FYNNEI. V gave up 6 bases and J gave up 1 base, with 14 bases separating them. This CDR3 is 15 amino acids long. This CDR3 is CASSGQGLGTDTQYF. CDR3 coding DNA: TGTGCCAGCAGCGGACAGGGACTAGGCACAGATACGCAGTATTTT.

This clonotype was seen many times. V is TRBV5-8 and J is TRBJ1-5, with TRBD1 matching 7 bases. Unmatched junction bases numbered 2, after V lost 4 bases and J lost 1 base. Germline values: CDR1 SGHTS, CDR2 YDEGEE. CDR3 length: 14 amino acids. CDR3 bases: TGTGCCAGCAGCGCACAGGGGAGCAATCAGCCCCAGCATTTT. It specifies CASSAQGSNQPQHF.

This clonotype occurred a few times. This rearrangement joins TRBV20-1 to TRBJ1-4; D is possibly TRBD1 (5 bases). This CDR3 is built from 13 residues. The germline CDR1 and CDR2 sequences are DFQATT and SNEGSKA (reference sequence). V was clipped by 8 bases and J by 10 bases, with 20 bases between them. The CDR3 sequence: CSPLNPQGGKLFF. The CDR3 region has the DNA TGCAGTCCACTAAACCCGCAGGGTGGAAAACTGTTTTTT.

This chain connects TRBV10-3 to TRBJ2-1, with no clear D. The V gene lost 5 bases and the J gene lost 7 bases, with 6 bases spanning the gap. CDR1 is ENHRY, CDR2 SYGVKD, per germline. The CDR3 length is 11 residues. CDR3 sequence reads: CAISNQNEQFF. CDR3 DNA sequence: TGTGCCATCAGTAATCAGAATGAGCAGTTCTTC.